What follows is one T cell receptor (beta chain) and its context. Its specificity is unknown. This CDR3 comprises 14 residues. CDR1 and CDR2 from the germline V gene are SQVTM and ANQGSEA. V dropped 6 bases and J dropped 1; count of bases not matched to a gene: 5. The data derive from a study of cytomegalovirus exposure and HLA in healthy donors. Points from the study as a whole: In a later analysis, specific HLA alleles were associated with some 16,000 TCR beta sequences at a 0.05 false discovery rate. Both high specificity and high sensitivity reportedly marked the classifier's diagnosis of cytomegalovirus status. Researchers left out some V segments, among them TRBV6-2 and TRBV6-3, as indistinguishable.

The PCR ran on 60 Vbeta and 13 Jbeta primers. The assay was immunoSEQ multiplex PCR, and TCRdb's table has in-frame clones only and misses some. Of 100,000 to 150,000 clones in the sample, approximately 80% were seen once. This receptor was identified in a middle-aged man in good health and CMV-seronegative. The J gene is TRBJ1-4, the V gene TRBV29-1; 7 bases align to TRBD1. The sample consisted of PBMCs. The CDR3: CSVGRQGTNEKLFF. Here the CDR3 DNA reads TGCAGCGTAGGAAGACAGGGAACTAATGAAAAACTGTTTTTT.